The 4 T cell receptor beta chains below come from one sample, sequenced in a study of blood T cell repertoires in COVID-19. Sequencing was performed with immunoSEQ multiplex PCR; in TCRdb, only in-frame clones are kept and a portion is missing. This table has about 22,000 clones, 70% to 90% appearing once. Material for sequencing was peripheral blood. These TCRs come from a man between 65 and 85 years old with COVID-19, enrolled during active disease.

The chain recombines TRBV7-6 with TRBJ1-6, with 12 bases identical to TRBD1. Germline CDR1 is SGHVS and CDR2 is FNYEAQ. The junction had 6 bases not matched to a gene; V was cut back by 3 bases and J by 9 bases. CDR3 length equals 16 residues. CDR3: CASSLAGTGGGSPLHF. Written as DNA, the CDR3 is TGTGCCAGCAGCTTGGCCGGGACAGGGGGCGGTTCACCCCTCCACTTT.

The rearrangement links TRBV12-5 to TRBJ2-2, with D possibly TRBD2 on 5 matching bases. The CDR3 consists of 17 residues. V was clipped by 5 bases and J by 6 bases, with 22 bases between them. CDR1 LGHNT and CDR2 FRNRAP come from the germline V gene. CDR3: CASGPTLRDRSSGELFF. For the CDR3, the DNA is TGTGCTAGTGGTCCCACCCTCCGGGATAGATCCTCCGGGGAGCTGTTTTTT.

The rearrangement uses TRBV3-1 (or the pseudogene TRBV3-2) and TRBJ2-3; unclear D gene. V lost 3 bases and J lost 5, with 6 bases in between. CDR1 is LGHDT, CDR2 YNNKEL, per germline (reference sequence). This CDR3 contains 12 residues. CDR3 DNA sequence: TGTGCCAGCAGCCAGCGGAAAGATACGCAGTATTTT. This gives the protein CASSQRKDTQYF.

The V call is TRBV10-3, the J call TRBJ2-3; a weak D match, TRBD1 (6 bases). The V end lost 6 bases, the J end lost 2 bases, and 12 bases lay between the germline ends. This CDR3 has 14 amino acids. The germline CDR1 and CDR2 sequences are ENHRY and SYGVKD. The CDR3 region is CAISDRSYTDTQYF. In nucleotides, the CDR3 is TGTGCCATCAGCGACAGGTCCTACACAGATACGCAGTATTTT.